These 10 T cell receptor beta chains share one sample of origin, sequenced in a study of blood T cells in healthy people across ages. Primed by a sample-barcoded 5' primer and a J-beta primer mix, a second PCR proceeded for 7 to 11 cycles. TCRdb recomputed calls from the 5' RACE reads with MiXCR, one row per CDR3 protein. This sample yields about 800,000 distinct CDR3 sequences, of which roughly 64% are seen a single time; approximately 23% belongs to the top ten. The source material was blood. These receptors were taken from a man aged 30-40 years in good health.

This clonotype appeared a few times. The chain couples TRBV7-2 to TRBJ2-7, with 11 bases matching TRBD2. This CDR3 is built from 15 residues. Germline-derived CDR1 and CDR2 are SGHTA and FQGNSA. After removal of 1 base from V and 2 bases from J, the junction contained 1 base not matched to a gene. CDR3 sequence: CASSLVGLAAYEQYF. The CDR3 DNA reads TGTGCCAGCAGCTTAGTGGGACTAGCGGCCTACGAGCAGTACTTC.

The gene calls are TRBV7-9 and TRBJ2-7; D gene unclear. The V gene lost 1 base and the J gene lost 6 bases, with 13 bases spanning the gap. Per the germline V gene, CDR1 is SEHNR and CDR2 is FQNEAQ (reference sequence). The CDR3 consists of 14 residues. The CDR3 region has the DNA TGTGCCAGCAGCTTAGGTAGCTCCATCGGCGAGCAGTACTTC. This encodes CASSLGSSIGEQYF.

This chain joins TRBV6-6 and TRBJ1-2, with unresolved D. Between the trimmed V and J ends, which lost 0 bases and 1 base, there was a span of 9 bases. This CDR3 contains 15 residues. Germline values: CDR1 MNHNY, CDR2 SVGAGI (reference sequence). In DNA, the CDR3 is TGTGCCAGCAGTTACTCGACCGGTCTTAACTATGGCTACACCTTC. Protein sequence: CASSYSTGLNYGYTF.

This clonotype has a handful of counts. The chain employs TRBV29-1 and TRBJ2-4; D might be TRBD2 (6 bases). The CDR3 runs to 13 residues. Trimming pared 3 bases from V and 13 bases from J, leaving 19 bases between. Germline CDR1 is SQVTM and CDR2 is ANQGSEA. CDR3 protein: CSVDVGEYREQYF. The CDR3 DNA is TGCAGCGTTGATGTCGGGGAATACCGGGAGCAGTACTTC.

The rearrangement uses TRBV5-1 and TRBJ1-2; 7 nucleotides line up with TRBD1. This CDR3 is built from 17 residues. Germline lookup yields CDR1 SGHRS and CDR2 YFSETQ. J lost 6 bases, V lost 4 bases, and 18 bases had no gene match. The CDR3: CASSPTQTGISGHGYTF. The CDR3 nucleotides read TGCGCCAGCAGCCCCACACAGACAGGGATCAGTGGTCATGGCTACACCTTC.

To note about this clonotype: At one boundary the junction diverges from the germline segment, which might be a read error. The CDR3 DNA follows: TGCAGTGCTATAGGGACAGACTATGGCTGCACCTTC. This sequence encodes CSAIGTDYGCTF. The chain joins TRBV20-1 to TRBJ1-2; 7 bases are shared with TRBD1. Germline-derived CDR1 and CDR2 are DFQATT and SNEGSKA (reference sequence). CDR3 size: 12 residues.

There are a few counts of this clonotype. The chain employs TRBV29-1 and TRBJ1-1; D gene uncertain. The CDR3 sequence is 11 residues long. The ends were cut back, 6 bases at V and 3 bases at J, with 8 bases in the middle. Germline V lookup: CDR1 SQVTM, CDR2 ANQGSEA. DNA of the CDR3: TGCAGCGTAGCCCTATACACTGAAGCTTTCTTT. Its translation: CSVALYTEAFF.

This clonotype has just a few counts. The CDR3 nucleotides are TGTGCCAGTAGTCCAAATAATCAGCCCCAGCATTTT. This gives the protein CASSPNNQPQHF. This chain joins TRBV19 and TRBJ1-5; D not resolved. This CDR3 region has 12 residues. V was shortened by 5 bases and J by 4 bases, with 6 bases between the two germline ends. Germline V CDR1 and CDR2: LNHDA, SQIVND (reference sequence). Variable domain in full (rest from reference TRBV19 and TRBJ1-5): DGGITQSPKYLFRKEGQNVTLSCEQNLNHDAMYWYRQDPGQGLRLIYYSQIVNDFQKGDIAEGYSVSREKKESFPLTVTSAQKNPTAFYLCASSPNNQPQHFGDGTRLSIL.

J is TRBJ1-1 and V is TRBV20-1; D is possibly TRBD1 (5 bases). This CDR3 comprises 15 residues. Germline V CDR1 and CDR2: DFQATT, SNEGSKA (reference sequence). The V end lost 6 bases, the J end lost 6 bases, and 23 bases lay between the germline ends. CDR3 sequence reads: CSARRRGRPSAEAFF. Here the CDR3 DNA reads TGCAGTGCCAGAAGGCGGGGCAGACCGTCCGCTGAAGCTTTCTTT.

This clonotype has only one observation. This chain links TRBV7-2 with TRBJ1-1; maybe TRBD1 (6 bases). The V end was cut by 8 bases, the J end by 1 base, with 17 bases between. Germline CDR1 and CDR2: SGHTA and FQGNSA. The CDR3 has 15 residues. CDR3 sequence: CASLWGQTRNTEAFF. The CDR3 DNA reads as TGTGCCAGCCTTTGGGGGCAGACTAGGAACACTGAAGCTTTCTTT. Combining the CDR3 with reference TRBV7-2 and TRBJ1-1 gives the whole variable domain GAGVSQSPSNKVTEKGKDVELRCDPISGHTALYWYRQSLGQGLEFLIYFQGNSAPDKSGLPSDRFSAERTGGSVSTLTIQRTQQEDSAVYLCASLWGQTRNTEAFFGQGTRLTVV.